Below, 28 T cell receptor beta chains from the same sample are listed, as sequenced in a study of OX40 agonist ivuxolimab in advanced cancers. Sequenced by immunoSEQ multiplex PCR; TCRdb stores in-frame clones only, minus some. The sample includes some 16,000 clones, about 81% seen only once; the top ten take 41%. The material sequenced was CD4+ or CD8+ T cells sorted from blood, taken in a trial of the OX40 agonist ivuxolimab. Receptors originate from an adult with an advanced solid tumor such as melanoma, head and neck, liver or kidney cancer.

This chain links TRBV27 with TRBJ2-7; D is uncertain. V was pared by 4 bases and J by 1 base, with 20 bases between. Germline V gene data show CDR1 as MNHEY and CDR2 as SMNVEV (reference sequence). The CDR3 is made up of 17 amino acids. The DNA for the CDR3 is TGTGCCAGCAGTTCATTCGAGCCCGGCGGCGCTTCCTACGAGCAGTACTTC. Protein sequence: CASSSFEPGGASYEQYF.

This chain's CDR3 is CASRIRGYSNQPQHF. For the CDR3, the DNA is TGTGCCAGCAGAATCAGGGGATATAGCAATCAGCCCCAGCATTTT. The chain uses TRBV27 and TRBJ1-5, with D possibly TRBD1 on 6 matching bases. The CDR3 length is 15 residues. The V end was cut by 6 bases, the J end by 0 bases, with 12 bases between. Germline CDR1 is MNHEY and CDR2 is SMNVEV (reference sequence).

The chain combines TRBV7-8 with TRBJ2-7; D is ambiguous. CDR1 is SGHVS, CDR2 FQNEAQ, per germline. Trimming cost V 0 bases and J 4 bases, with 7 bases left between them. The CDR3 length is 13 residues. Here the CDR3 reads CASSLAPLYEQYF. CDR3 in DNA: TGTGCCAGCAGCTTAGCCCCACTTTACGAGCAGTACTTC.

This chain links TRBV7-9 with TRBJ1-1; D remains unclear. The CDR3 has 16 amino acids. Trimming cost V 4 bases and J 1 base, with 16 bases left between them. Germline loops: CDR1 SEHNR, CDR2 FQNEAQ (reference sequence). In DNA, the CDR3 is TGTGCCAGCAGCTCAGTAAAAAGGATACGGAACACTGAAGCTTTCTTT. Translation: CASSSVKRIRNTEAFF.

The chain uses TRBV10-3 and TRBJ1-1; no firm D call. The CDR3 consists of 11 residues. Trimming took off 7 bases at V and 3 bases at J, with 6 bases between the two ends. Germline V lookup: CDR1 ENHRY, CDR2 SYGVKD. Here the CDR3 reads CAIKEDTEAFF. As DNA, the CDR3 is TGTGCCATCAAGGAGGACACTGAAGCTTTCTTT.

This clone was found once. The chain links TRBV5-5 to TRBJ1-5; a possible D gene is TRBD1 (5 bases). Germline CDR1 is SGHKS and CDR2 is YYEKEE (reference sequence). The CDR3 runs to 15 residues. Trimming took 1 base from V and 6 from J, leaving 14 bases between them. The CDR3 region has the DNA TGTGCCAGCAGCTTGTGGGACGGGAGTGGTCAGCCCCAGCATTTT. This gives the protein CASSLWDGSGQPQHF.

The chain recombines TRBV25-1 with TRBJ2-3; no definite D call. CDR3 size: 11 residues. The ends were cut back, 5 bases at V and 2 bases at J, with 2 bases in the middle. CDR1 is MGHDK, CDR2 SYGVNS, per germline. CDR3 residues: CASSYTDTQYF. CDR3 bases: TGTGCCAGCAGTTACACAGATACGCAGTATTTT.

The J gene is TRBJ2-1, the V gene TRBV4-3, with 10 bases aligning to TRBD2. Germline CDR1 reads LGHNA; CDR2 reads YSLEER. V lost 4 bases to trimming and J lost 6 bases; unmatched junction nucleotides: 12. The CDR3 contains 17 residues. CDR3 sequence: CASSLREGLAGVNEQFF. The CDR3 coding sequence is TGCGCCAGCAGCCTCAGAGAAGGGCTAGCGGGAGTCAATGAGCAGTTCTTC.

The chain recombines TRBV7-3 with TRBJ2-1; D assignment may be TRBD1 or TRBD2 (10 bases each). CDR1 and CDR2 from the germline V gene are SGHTA and FQGTGA. CDR3 size: 21 residues. Between the trimmed V and J ends, which lost 5 bases and 2 bases, there was a span of 31 bases. The CDR3: CASSHGTGDTSGIVAYNEQFF. The CDR3, as DNA: TGTGCCAGCAGCCACGGGACAGGGGATACTAGCGGGATAGTCGCCTACAATGAGCAGTTCTTC.

This chain uses TRBV4-1 with TRBJ1-1; the match to TRBD1 covers 8 bases. The ends lost 0 bases at V and 5 bases at J; junction bases unmatched: 8. In germline, CDR1 is MGHRA, CDR2 YSYEKL. The CDR3 is 16 residues long. The CDR3 sequence is CASSQDAGRGRTEAFF. The CDR3 DNA reads as TGCGCCAGCAGCCAAGACGCCGGCAGGGGGCGAACTGAAGCTTTCTTT.

V and J are TRBV6-5 and TRBJ2-7; D perhaps matches TRBD2 (6 bases). V lost 5 bases, J lost 3 bases, and 8 bases lay in between. CDR3 length: 12 amino acids. Germline V lookup: CDR1 MNHEY, CDR2 SVGAGI. Here the CDR3 DNA reads TGTGCCAGCAGTCCGGGGGTCTACGAGCAGTACTTC. It is translated as CASSPGVYEQYF.

The chain is built from TRBV7-3 and TRBJ2-7, with 9 bases matching TRBD2. CDR3 size: 14 residues. With V trimmed by 4 bases and J by 2 bases, 3 bases remained unmatched. CDR1 SGHTA and CDR2 FQGTGA come from the germline V gene. The CDR3 loop reads CASSWVAGAYEQYF. The CDR3 bases are TGTGCCAGCAGCTGGGTAGCGGGAGCCTACGAGCAGTACTTC. Based on the CDR3 plus reference TRBV7-3 and TRBJ2-7, the full variable domain is GAGVSQTPSNKVTEKGKYVELRCDPISGHTALYWYRQSLGQGPEFLIYFQGTGAADDSGLPNDRFFAVRPEGSVSTLKIQRTERGDSAVYLCASSWVAGAYEQYFGPGTRLTVT.

The rearrangement joins TRBV15 to TRBJ1-5; tentatively, D is TRBD1 (5 bases). Germline assignment: CDR1 LNHNV and CDR2 YYDKDF (reference sequence). The CDR3 consists of 14 residues. Trimming removed 5 bases from V and 6 bases from J, with 14 bases in between. Here the CDR3 reads CATSFGGGGQPQHF. CDR3 DNA: TGTGCCACCAGCTTCGGGGGTGGCGGTCAGCCCCAGCATTTT.

This clone was counted many times. The DNA for the CDR3 is TGTGCCAGCGGACCTCCAGGGGCAGGTACTGAAGCTTTCTTT. It is translated as CASGPPGAGTEAFF. The genes are TRBV28 and TRBJ1-1, with D possibly TRBD1 on 6 matching bases. V lost 8 bases, J lost 5 bases, and 18 bases lay in between. Germline CDR1 is MDHEN and CDR2 is SYDVKM. The length of the CDR3 is 14 residues.

The chain is built from TRBV27 and TRBJ1-5; no firm D call. The germline V gene encodes CDR1 MNHEY and CDR2 SMNVEV (reference sequence). V lost 8 bases, J lost 9 bases, and 20 bases lay in between. The CDR3 spans 14 residues. The CDR3 here is CASPESLGPGPQHF. The CDR3 coding sequence is TGTGCCAGCCCTGAAAGCCTAGGGCCAGGGCCCCAGCATTTT.

The chain carries TRBV7-8 and TRBJ2-7, with D possibly TRBD1 on 5 matching bases. V was cut by 4 bases and J by 1 base, with 8 bases left in between. CDR1 is SGHVS, CDR2 FQNEAQ, per germline. There are 13 residues in the CDR3. Here the CDR3 reads CASSSDKSYEQYF. DNA for the CDR3: TGTGCCAGCAGCTCGGACAAATCCTACGAGCAGTACTTC.

In this sample, this clone turned up many times. The chain links TRBV15 to TRBJ2-1; no definite D call. Germline V lookup: CDR1 LNHNV, CDR2 YYDKDF (reference sequence). Trimming removed 0 bases from V and 4 bases from J, with 7 bases in between. The CDR3 spans 14 residues. CDR3 sequence: CATSREANYNEQFF. The CDR3 nucleotides read TGTGCCACCAGCAGAGAGGCAAATTACAATGAGCAGTTCTTC.

The sample holds a few counts of this clone. This chain joins TRBV4-2 and TRBJ2-7; TRBD2 aligns across 9 bases. Germline V gene data show CDR1 as LGHNA and CDR2 as YNFKEQ. The CDR3 extends over 16 amino acids. After removal of 3 bases from V and 1 base from J, the junction contained 7 bases not matched to a gene. CDR3 protein: CASSQPSSGESYEQYF. The CDR3 DNA is TGTGCCAGCAGCCAGCCCTCTAGCGGGGAGTCCTACGAGCAGTACTTC.

V gene TRBV6-4 combines with J gene TRBJ1-1; TRBD1 matches 7 bases. Looked up from germline, CDR1 is MRHNA and CDR2 is SNTAGT. There are 13 residues in the CDR3. Trimming took 10 bases from V and 1 from J; bases not matched to a gene: 6. Here the CDR3 DNA reads TGTGCCACCAGGACAGGCCCGAACACTGAAGCTTTCTTT. Protein product: CATRTGPNTEAFF.

This chain connects TRBV5-1 to TRBJ2-7, with D maybe TRBD2 (6 bases). The germline V gene has CDR1 SGHRS and CDR2 YFSETQ. This CDR3 region has 17 residues. V lost 0 bases and J lost 1, with 17 bases in between. CDR3 residues: CASSLGMSGPYSYEQYF. The DNA for the CDR3 is TGCGCCAGCAGCTTGGGCATGAGCGGGCCCTATTCCTACGAGCAGTACTTC.

This clone was seen only once. The chain carries TRBV5-6 and TRBJ1-2, with D tentatively TRBD1 (5 bases). The CDR3 spans 15 residues. Germline-derived CDR1 and CDR2 are SGHDT and YYEEEE. The V and J ends lost 1 base and 4 bases respectively, with 14 bases between them. In DNA form, the CDR3 reads TGTGCCAGCAGCTTGAGGCGGGGGTTGGGCTATGGCTACACCTTC. Residues: CASSLRRGLGYGYTF.

The sample holds one count of this clone. CDR3 sequence: CASRVRDISNYGYTF. Here the CDR3 DNA reads TGTGCCAGCAGGGTCAGAGACATCTCTAACTATGGCTACACCTTC. V is TRBV6-5 and J is TRBJ1-2, with unresolved D. This CDR3 spans 15 amino acids. CDR1 and CDR2 (germline): MNHEY, SVGAGI. The V end was cut by 6 bases, the J end by 0 bases, with 14 bases between.

The chain has TRBV6-5 and TRBJ2-1, with TRBD2 identical over 7 bases. V dropped 0 bases and J dropped 12; count of bases not matched to a gene: 5. Looked up from germline, CDR1 is MNHEY and CDR2 is SVGAGI. CDR3 size: 13 residues. CDR3 DNA sequence: TGTGCCAGCAGTTACTCACTAGCGTTGGGGCAGTTCTTC. Its protein is CASSYSLALGQFF.

The V call is TRBV5-1, the J call TRBJ2-3, with TRBD2 matching over 10 bases. Trimming removed 0 bases from V and 4 bases from J; junction bases left unmatched: 14. The CDR3 length is 19 residues. CDR1 SGHRS and CDR2 YFSETQ come from the germline V gene. The CDR3 spells CASSLDTSLPGLASDTQYF. The CDR3 DNA is TGCGCCAGCAGCTTGGATACCAGTTTACCGGGACTAGCGTCAGATACGCAGTATTTT.

V and J are TRBV28 and TRBJ2-7; 8 nucleotides line up with TRBD1. CDR1 is MDHEN and CDR2 is SYDVKM in the germline V gene. CDR3 length: 14 amino acids. The V segment lost 5 bases and the J segment 4 bases; nucleotides outside the gene matches: 7. The CDR3 region has the DNA TGTGCCAGCAGTGACCTACAGGGGGAATACGAGCAGTACTTC. It yields the protein CASSDLQGEYEQYF.

The chain recombines TRBV9 with TRBJ1-2; TRBD1 is a possible D gene (5 bases). Germline CDR1 reads SGDLS; CDR2 reads YYNGEE. Trimming pared 2 bases from V and 4 bases from J, leaving 15 bases between. The CDR3 is made up of 15 amino acids. This chain's CDR3 is CASSVEATASYGYTF. In nucleotides, the CDR3 is TGTGCCAGCAGCGTTGAAGCGACAGCGTCCTATGGCTACACCTTC. Full variable domain (rest looked up from reference TRBV9 and TRBJ1-2): DSGVTQTPKHLITATGQRVTLRCSPRSGDLSVYWYQQSLDQGLQFLIQYYNGEERAKGNILERFSAQQFPDLHSELNLSSLELGDSALYFCASSVEATASYGYTFGSGTRLTVV.

CDR3 sequence (DNA): TGCGCCAGCAGCGGCACAGGGGGGACTGAAGCTTTCTTT. Its protein product is CASSGTGGTEAFF. The chain has TRBV4-1 and TRBJ1-1; TRBD1 agrees at 8 bases. The germline V gene encodes CDR1 MGHRA and CDR2 YSYEKL. This CDR3 has 13 amino acids. The ends lost 5 bases at V and 5 bases at J; junction bases unmatched: 4.

The V gene is TRBV27, the J gene TRBJ1-2, with D possibly TRBD1 on 5 matching bases. The CDR3 is 12 amino acids. Trimming took 8 bases from V and 4 from J, leaving 11 bases between them. CDR1 MNHEY and CDR2 SMNVEV come from the germline V gene (reference sequence). As DNA, the CDR3 is TGTGCCAGCCGGGACCGGCGCTATGGCTACACCTTC. This encodes CASRDRRYGYTF.